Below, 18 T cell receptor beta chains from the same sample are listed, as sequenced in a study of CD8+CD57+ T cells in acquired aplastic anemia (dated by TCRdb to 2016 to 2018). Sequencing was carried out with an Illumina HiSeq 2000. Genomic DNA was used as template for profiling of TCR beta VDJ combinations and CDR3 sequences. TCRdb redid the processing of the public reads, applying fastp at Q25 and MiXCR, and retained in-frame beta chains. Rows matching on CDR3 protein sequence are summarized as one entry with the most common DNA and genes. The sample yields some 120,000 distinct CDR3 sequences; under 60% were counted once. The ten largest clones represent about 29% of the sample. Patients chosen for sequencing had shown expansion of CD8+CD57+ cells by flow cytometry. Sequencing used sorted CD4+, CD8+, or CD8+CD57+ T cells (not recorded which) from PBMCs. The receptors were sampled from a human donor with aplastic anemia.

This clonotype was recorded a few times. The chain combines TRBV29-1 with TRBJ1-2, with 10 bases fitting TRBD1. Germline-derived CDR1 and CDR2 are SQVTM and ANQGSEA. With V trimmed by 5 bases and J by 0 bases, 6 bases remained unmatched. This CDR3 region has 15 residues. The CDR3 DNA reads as TGCAGCGTTCTAGGGGACAGGGGAACTAACTATGGCTACACCTTC. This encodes CSVLGDRGTNYGYTF. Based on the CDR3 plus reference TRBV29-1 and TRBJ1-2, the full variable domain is SAVISQKPSRDICQRGTSLTIQCQVDSQVTMMFWYRQQPGQSLTLIATANQGSEATYESGFVIDKFPISRPNLTFSTLTVSNMSPEDSSIYLCSVLGDRGTNYGYTFGSGTRLTVV.

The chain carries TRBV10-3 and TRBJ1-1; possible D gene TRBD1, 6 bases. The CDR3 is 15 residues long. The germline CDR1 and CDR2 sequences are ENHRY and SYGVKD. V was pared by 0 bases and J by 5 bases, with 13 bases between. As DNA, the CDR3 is TGTGCCATCAGTGAGTCTCAGGGGTTAAGGACTGAAGCTTTCTTT. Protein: CAISESQGLRTEAFF.

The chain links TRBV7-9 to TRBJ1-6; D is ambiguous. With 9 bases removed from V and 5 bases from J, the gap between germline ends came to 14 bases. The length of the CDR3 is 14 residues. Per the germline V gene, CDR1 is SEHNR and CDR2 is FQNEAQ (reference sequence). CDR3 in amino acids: CASRAEADNSPLHF. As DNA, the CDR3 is TGTGCCAGTAGGGCAGAAGCAGATAATTCACCCCTCCACTTT.

CDR3 in amino acids: CASSQGQGFYGYTF. The CDR3 nucleotides read TGCGCCAGCAGCCAGGGACAGGGATTCTATGGCTACACCTTC. V gene TRBV4-1 combines with J gene TRBJ1-2; 9 positions agree with TRBD1. J lost 4 bases, V lost 3 bases, and 3 bases had no gene match. The CDR3 runs to 14 residues. Germline V gene lookup returns CDR1 MGHRA and CDR2 YSYEKL.

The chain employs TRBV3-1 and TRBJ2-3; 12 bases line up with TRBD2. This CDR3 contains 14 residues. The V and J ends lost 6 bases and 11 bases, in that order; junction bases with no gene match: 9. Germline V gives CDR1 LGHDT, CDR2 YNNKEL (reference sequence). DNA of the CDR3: TGTGCCAGCAGGGCTGCGACTAGCGGGAGTGTGCAGTATTTT. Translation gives CASRAATSGSVQYF.

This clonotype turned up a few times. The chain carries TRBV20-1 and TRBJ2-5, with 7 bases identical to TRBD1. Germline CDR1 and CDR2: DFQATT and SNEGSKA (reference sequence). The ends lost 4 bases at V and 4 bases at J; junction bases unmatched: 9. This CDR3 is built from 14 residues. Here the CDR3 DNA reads TGCAGTGCTAACCAAGGGGGCGCGGGAGAGACCCAGTACTTC. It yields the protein CSANQGGAGETQYF.

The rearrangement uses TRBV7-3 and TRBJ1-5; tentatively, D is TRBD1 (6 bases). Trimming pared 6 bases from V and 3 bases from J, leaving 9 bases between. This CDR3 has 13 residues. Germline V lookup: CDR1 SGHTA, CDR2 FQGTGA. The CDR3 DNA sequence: TGTGCCAGCAGTACAGGGATCAATCAGCCCCAGCATTTT. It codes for CASSTGINQPQHF.

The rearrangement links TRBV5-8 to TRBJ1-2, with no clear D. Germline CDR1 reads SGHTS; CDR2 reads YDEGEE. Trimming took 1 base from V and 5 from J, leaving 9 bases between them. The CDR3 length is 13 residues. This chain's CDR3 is CASSLPGTYGYTF. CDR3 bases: TGTGCCAGCAGCTTGCCCGGAACATATGGCTACACCTTC.

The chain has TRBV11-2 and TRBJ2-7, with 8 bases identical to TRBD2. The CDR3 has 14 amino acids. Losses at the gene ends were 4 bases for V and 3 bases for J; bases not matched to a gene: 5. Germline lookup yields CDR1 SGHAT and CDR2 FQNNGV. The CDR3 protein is CASSSAGTSYEQYF. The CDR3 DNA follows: TGTGCCAGCAGCTCCGCCGGGACTAGCTACGAGCAGTACTTC.

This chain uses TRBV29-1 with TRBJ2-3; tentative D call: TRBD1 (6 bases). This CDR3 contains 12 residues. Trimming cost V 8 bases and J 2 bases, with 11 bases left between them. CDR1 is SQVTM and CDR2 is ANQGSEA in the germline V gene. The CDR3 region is CSTGQFTDTQYF. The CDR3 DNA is TGCAGCACTGGACAGTTCACAGATACGCAGTATTTT.

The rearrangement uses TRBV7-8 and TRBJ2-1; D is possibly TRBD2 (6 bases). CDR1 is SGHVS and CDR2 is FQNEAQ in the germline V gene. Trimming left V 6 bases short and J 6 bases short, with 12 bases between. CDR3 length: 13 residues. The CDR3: CASSFPGSNEQFF. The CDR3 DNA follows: TGTGCCAGCAGTTTCCCCGGGAGCAATGAGCAGTTCTTC.

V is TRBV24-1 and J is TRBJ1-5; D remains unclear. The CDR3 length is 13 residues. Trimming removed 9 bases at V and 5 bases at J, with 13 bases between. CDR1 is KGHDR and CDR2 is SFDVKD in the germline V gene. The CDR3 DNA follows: TGTGCCACCCAAGAGGATGGGTATCAGCCCCAGCATTTT. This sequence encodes CATQEDGYQPQHF.

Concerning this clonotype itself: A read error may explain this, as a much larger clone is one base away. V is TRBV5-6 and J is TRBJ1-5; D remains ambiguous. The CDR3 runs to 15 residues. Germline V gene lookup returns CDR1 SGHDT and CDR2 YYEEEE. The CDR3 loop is CASSLGAQGNQPRHF. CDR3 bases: TGTGCCAGCAGCTTGGGAGCGCAAGGCAATCAGCCCCGGCATTTT.

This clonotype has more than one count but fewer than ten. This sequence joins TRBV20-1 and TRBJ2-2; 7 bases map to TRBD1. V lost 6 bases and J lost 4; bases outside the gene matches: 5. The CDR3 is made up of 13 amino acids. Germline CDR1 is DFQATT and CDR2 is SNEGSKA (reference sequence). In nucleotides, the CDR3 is TGCAGTGCGACAGGGCGAGGCACCGGGGAGCTGTTTTTT. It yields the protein CSATGRGTGELFF.

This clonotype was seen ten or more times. The CDR3 DNA reads TGTGCCAGCAGTTTAACAGGGGACGGGTCCTACGAGCAGTACTTC. Translating gives CASSLTGDGSYEQYF. The chain combines TRBV27 with TRBJ2-7; 7 bases line up with TRBD1. Germline loops: CDR1 MNHEY, CDR2 SMNVEV (reference sequence). The CDR3 consists of 15 residues. The trim removed 2 bases at V and 1 base at J, leaving 5 bases unmatched.

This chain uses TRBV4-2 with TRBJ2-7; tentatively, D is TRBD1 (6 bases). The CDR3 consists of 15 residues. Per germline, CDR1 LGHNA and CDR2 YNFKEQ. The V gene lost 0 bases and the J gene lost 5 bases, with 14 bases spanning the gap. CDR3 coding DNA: TGTGCCAGCAGCCAAGATGGTAGACAGGCGGACGAGCAGTACTTC. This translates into CASSQDGRQADEQYF.

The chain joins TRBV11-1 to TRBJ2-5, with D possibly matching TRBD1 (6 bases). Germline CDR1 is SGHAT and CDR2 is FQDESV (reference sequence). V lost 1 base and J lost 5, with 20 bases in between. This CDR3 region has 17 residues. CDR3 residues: CASSLGDLRGLDETQYF. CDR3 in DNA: TGTGCCAGCAGCTTAGGTGACCTTAGGGGGTTGGATGAGACCCAGTACTTC.

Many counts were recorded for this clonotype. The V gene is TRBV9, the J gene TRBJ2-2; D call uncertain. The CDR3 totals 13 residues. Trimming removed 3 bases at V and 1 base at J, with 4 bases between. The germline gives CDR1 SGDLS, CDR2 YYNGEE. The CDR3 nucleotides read TGTGCCAGCAGCGGGGAGAACACCGGGGAGCTGTTTTTT. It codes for CASSGENTGELFF.